This T cell receptor (beta chain) was sequenced for a study of blood T cell repertoires in COVID-19. At the level of the study: The United States, Italy and Spain provided the acute and convalescent COVID-19 samples. Sources were T cells, B-cell-depleted T cells, or PBMCs; the material itself was cDNA or gDNA.

Trimming removed 3 bases from V and 1 base from J, with 9 bases in between. Germline V gene sequence: CDR1 LNHDA, CDR2 SQIVND (reference sequence). This CDR3 has 15 amino acids. Authors' methods: Quantification of nucleated cells was approximated via reference gene primer amplification. Clones were sequenced by immunoSEQ multiplex PCR, and TCRdb holds only the in-frame ones, with some missing. The DNA was the basis for D and trimming; V, J and clone size are from that table. Of around 97,000 clones in the sample, 89% are singletons; the top ten hold around 3.8%. The receptor's source is a woman aged 55-70 years with acute or convalescent COVID-19. The source material was peripheral blood. This chain uses TRBV19 with TRBJ2-2; TRBD2 might be the D (5 bases). The CDR3 reads CASSILSGNTGELFF. The CDR3, as DNA: TGTGCCAGTAGTATCCTCAGCGGGAACACCGGGGAGCTGTTTTTT.